This is a list of T cell receptor beta chains from one sample in a study of metastatic and nonmetastatic thyroid tumors. With MiXCR, TCRdb called clones anew from the PCR reads. The data contain over 45,000 clones, roughly 23% of them singletons. Sequenced: blood. The receptors come from a male donor with papillary thyroid cancer or a benign thyroid nodule (not recorded which). Some clones in this sample may be carry-over from other donors' samples. Both conserved end residues are part of each CDR3. Each record gives: J gene, V gene, clone size, D gene, CDR3 protein, CDR3 DNA. A D gene is named only where the DNA matches it firmly. Clone sizes are given selectively: once, few, many, or a class where the clone is expanded.

TRBJ2-7	TRBV11-2	many	-	CASSLGRVGHEQYF	TGTGCCAGCAGCTTAGGCAGGGTCGGTCACGAGCAGTACTTC
TRBJ2-1	TRBV24-1	many	TRBD2	CATSLKPGLASTEQFF	TGTGCCACCAGCTTAAAACCGGGACTAGCGAGTACTGAGCAGTTCTTC
TRBJ2-5	TRBV6-1	many	TRBD2	CASTASGGETQYF	TGTGCCAGCACGGCTAGCGGGGGAGAGACCCAGTACTTC
TRBJ1-2	TRBV2	few	-	CAAWQGLYGYTF	TGTGCCGCTTGGCAGGGTCTCTATGGCTACACCTTC
TRBJ2-1	TRBV6-1	many	TRBD1	CASSFDRVGNEQFF	TGTGCCAGCAGTTTCGACAGGGTGGGCAATGAGCAGTTCTTC
TRBJ2-2	TRBV18	-	-	CASSLPPFTGELFF	TGTGCCAGCTCACTCCCGCCGTTCACCGGGGAGCTGTTTTTT
TRBJ2-7	TRBV6-2/TRBV6-3	-	-	CASRSQRTRISEQYF	TGTGCCAGCAGGAGCCAGAGGACCCGAATCAGCGAGCAGTACTTC
TRBJ2-7	TRBV7-6	many	-	CASSLEGSVPREQYF	TGTGCCAGCAGCTTAGAAGGTAGTGTGCCGAGGGAGCAGTACTTC
TRBJ2-7	TRBV11-3	medium-sized	-	CASRQGGSYEQYF	TGTGCCAGCAGACAGGGTGGATCCTACGAGCAGTACTTC
TRBJ2-7	TRBV30	-	-	CAWSVANWYEQYF	TGTGCCTGGAGTGTAGCTAATTGGTACGAGCAGTACTTC
TRBJ1-1	TRBV4-1	many	-	CASSQVGRTEAFF	TGCGCCAGCAGCCAAGTAGGTAGAACTGAAGCTTTCTTT
TRBJ1-1	TRBV18	-	-	CASPPLDPSATEAFF	TGTGCCAGCCCACCCCTGGACCCCAGTGCCACTGAAGCTTTCTTT
TRBJ2-2	TRBV27	many	-	CASSPDSPEGTGELFF	TGTGCCAGCAGTCCTGACTCCCCGGAGGGTACCGGGGAGCTGTTTTTT
TRBJ2-6	TRBV19	-	TRBD1	CASSMGQGPSGAYVPTF	TGTGCCAGTAGTATGGGACAGGGGCCCTCTGGGGCCTACGTCCCGACTTTC
TRBJ1-2	TRBV2	many	TRBD1	CASSRDSNYGYTF	TGTGCCAGCAGTAGGGACAGCAACTATGGCTACACCTTC
TRBJ1-2	TRBV20-1	-	-	CSARGRGDYGYTF	TGCAGTGCTAGAGGTCGGGGGGACTATGGCTACACCTTC
TRBJ2-5	TRBV11-2	many	-	CASSLDPLGGRQETQYF	TGTGCCAGCAGCTTAGACCCCCTGGGAGGCCGGCAAGAGACCCAGTACTTC
TRBJ2-1	TRBV6-4	many	TRBD1	CASSHFHRGSYNEQFF	TGTGCCAGCAGTCATTTCCACAGGGGGTCCTACAATGAGCAGTTCTTC
TRBJ2-1	TRBV6-2/TRBV6-3	many	-	CASSRDLSLYNEQFF	TGTGCCAGCAGTAGGGACCTTTCTCTCTACAATGAGCAGTTCTTC
TRBJ1-3	TRBV2	-	TRBD1	CAIRRQGMEGNTIYF	TGTGCCATCAGGCGACAGGGTATGGAAGGAAACACCATATATTTT
TRBJ2-5	TRBV20-1	-	-	CSARADWGQETQYF	TGCAGTGCTAGGGCGGACTGGGGGCAAGAGACCCAGTACTTC
TRBJ2-1	TRBV7-9	many	TRBD2	CASWGGRIGNEQFF	TGTGCCAGCTGGGGCGGGAGGATCGGGAATGAGCAGTTCTTC
TRBJ2-4	TRBV6-1	-	TRBD1	CASSGQGANIQYF	TGTGCCAGCAGTGGACAGGGGGCGAACATTCAGTACTTC
TRBJ1-5	TRBV30	many	TRBD1	CAWGEEPGTGYQPQHF	TGTGCCTGGGGTGAGGAGCCCGGGACAGGCTATCAGCCCCAGCATTTT
TRBJ1-2	TRBV9	-	TRBD1	CASSPGTGDYGYTF	TGTGCCAGCAGTCCCGGGACAGGGGACTATGGCTACACCTTC
TRBJ2-3	TRBV7-8	many	-	CASSFEAASRSTDTQYF	TGTGCCAGCAGCTTTGAGGCGGCGAGCCGAAGCACAGATACGCAGTATTTT
TRBJ2-3	TRBV18	many	TRBD1	CASSRTRTGPVSTDTQYF	TGTGCCAGCTCACGAACCCGGACAGGGCCGGTTAGCACAGATACGCAGTATTTT
TRBJ1-2	TRBV20-1	-	TRBD1	CSSTGDWEDGYTF	TGCAGTTCGACAGGGGATTGGGAGGATGGCTACACCTTC
TRBJ1-1	TRBV5-1	many	-	CASTSGGTGVLNTEAFF	TGCGCCAGCACCTCGGGAGGGACGGGGGTCTTGAACACTGAAGCTTTCTTT
TRBJ2-7	TRBV19	many	TRBD1	CASASDRGLFYEQYF	TGTGCCAGTGCGTCGGACAGGGGGCTTTTCTACGAGCAGTACTTC
TRBJ2-5	TRBV5-1	many	-	CASSLRAYQETQYF	TGCGCCAGCAGCTTGCGCGCGTACCAAGAGACCCAGTACTTC
TRBJ2-6	TRBV5-4	few	-	CASTDPTGPGANVLTF	TGTGCCAGCACCGACCCCACAGGGCCTGGGGCCAACGTCCTGACTTTC
TRBJ2-1	TRBV7-9	few	-	CASSWVNEQFF	TGTGCCAGCAGCTGGGTAAATGAGCAGTTCTTC
TRBJ2-6	TRBV20-1	many	-	CSALSGANVLTF	TGCAGTGCCCTCTCTGGGGCCAACGTCCTGACTTTC
TRBJ1-1	TRBV6-5	many	-	CASSYSLYASMNTEAFF	TGTGCCAGCAGTTACTCCCTTTATGCGTCGATGAACACTGAAGCTTTCTTT
TRBJ2-5	TRBV27	many	-	CASSLYSEETQYF	TGTGCCAGCAGTTTATACAGTGAAGAGACCCAGTACTTC
TRBJ2-1	TRBV12-3/TRBV12-4	many	TRBD2	CASSLAGEYNEQFF	TGTGCCAGCAGCCTAGCGGGGGAGTACAATGAGCAGTTCTTC
TRBJ1-5	TRBV28	many	-	CASSFAGGSNQPQHF	TGTGCCAGCAGTTTTGCGGGAGGCAGCAATCAGCCCCAGCATTTT